This TCR beta chain is drawn from a study of blood T cell repertoires in COVID-19. Profiling relied on immunoSEQ multiplex PCR, and the TCRdb table lists in-frame clones only, not all of them. The data contain some 190,000 clones, about 78% of them singletons. This CDR3 contains 13 residues. V lost 0 bases and J lost 6, with 9 bases in between. The germline V gene has CDR1 SGHDN and CDR2 FVKESK. Sequenced material: peripheral blood. The receptor's source is a woman aged 45 to 65 with active or convalescent COVID-19. The chain combines TRBV14 with TRBJ2-7; tentatively, D is TRBD1 (5 bases). CDR3 nucleotides: TGTGCCAGCAGCCAAGATCTCAGGGTCGAGCAGTACTTC. Translating it yields CASSQDLRVEQYF.